The clone carrying this T cell receptor beta chain has a handful of counts. The antigen is undetermined. This sample is part of a study of response to subunit inactivated influenza vaccine. TCRdb redid the calling of the RT-PCR reads with MiXCR, one entry per CDR3 protein. Seen here are a few hundred thousand distinct CDR3 sequences, roughly 7.6% observed once, and the top ten hold under 15%. Study observations and caveats: Seasonal influenza vaccination, on each occasion, was suggested by the authors to recruit few new T cells.

Unmatched junction bases numbered 9, after V lost 5 bases and J lost 5 bases. The V gene's germline CDR1 is DFQATT and CDR2 SNEGSKA (reference sequence). CDR3 size: 14 residues. This specimen was PBMCs from blood, taken around 25 months after vaccination. This receptor was taken from a man between 50 and 69 years old who received an inactivated influenza vaccine. The rearrangement uses TRBV20-1 and TRBJ2-7; 10 bases agree with TRBD1. The CDR3 protein is CSAGGGDRGNEQYF. The CDR3 DNA is TGCAGTGCTGGGGGGGGGGACAGGGGCAACGAGCAGTACTTC.